Listed below are T cell receptor beta chains from one sample, sequenced in a study of shared clonotypes between healthy human individuals. TCRdb's copy holds only in-frame clones and misses some; the assay was immunoSEQ multiplex PCR. The sample has approximately 940,000 clones; 76% are singletons. Sequenced: memory CD4+ T cells sorted from blood. Source of these receptors: a man younger than 35 in good health. The CDR3 runs from the conserved cysteine through the conserved F or W. A D gene is named only where the DNA matches it firmly. The size field is filled for only some rows; it gives once, few, many or a size class.

>.|TRBD2|TRBJ2-5|TRBV7-9|15
TGTGCCAGCAGCACAAGATTAGCGGGGGAAGAGACCCAGTACTTC
CASSTRLAGEETQYF
>.|.|TRBJ1-6|TRBV25-1|16
TGTGCCAGCAGTGCCATAGGACGAGCCGGAGGTTCACCCCTCCACTTT
CASSAIGRAGGSPLHF
>.|TRBD1|TRBJ1-3|TRBV5-1|15
TGCGCCAGCAGCCTGGGGACAGGGGCTGGAAACACCATATATTTT
CASSLGTGAGNTIYF
>.|.|TRBJ1-2|TRBV5-1|13
TGCGCCAGCAGCTTAGGGGATGACTATGGCTACACCTTC
CASSLGDDYGYTF
>.|TRBD2|TRBJ2-1|TRBV9|17
TGTGCCAGCAGCGTAGGACTAGCGGGAGAAATTTCAATGAAGCAGTTCTTC
CASSVGLAGEISMKQFF
>.|TRBD1|TRBJ1-4|TRBV5-6|16
TGTGCCAGCAGCTCTAACAGGGGAGCGGCTAATGAAAAACTGTTTTTT
CASSSNRGAANEKLFF
>once|.|TRBJ1-2|TRBV19|14
TGTGCCAGTAGTCCGAGGGCAGTAAACTATGGCTACACCTTC
CASSPRAVNYGYTF
>.|.|TRBJ1-4|TRBV7-8|14
TGTGCCAGCAGCTCGACCGGCCCTAATGAAAAACTGTTTTTT
CASSSTGPNEKLFF
>.|.|TRBJ2-1|TRBV7-2|15
TGTGCCAGCAGTTTTGACCCTACACCCGCCGATGAGCAGTTCTTC
CASSFDPTPADEQFF
>.|.|TRBJ1-1|TRBV19|13
TGTGCCAGTAGCTCACAGGGGAACACTGAAGCTTTCTTT
CASSSQGNTEAFF
>.|.|TRBJ1-2|TRBV30|11
TGTGCCTGGACCGACAGATATGGCTACACCTTC
CAWTDRYGYTF
>.|.|TRBJ2-1|TRBV9|12
TGTGCCAGCAGCGCGATGAACAGTGAGCAGTTCTTC
CASSAMNSEQFF
>.|.|TRBJ1-3|TRBV14|13
TGTGCCAGCAGCCTTGTAGGTGGAAACACCATATATTTT
CASSLVGGNTIYF
>.|TRBD2|TRBJ2-1|TRBV18|20
TGTGCCAGCTCACCACAGCCTAGCGGGAGGGCTGGGGGGTCCTACAATGAGCAGTTCTTC
CASSPQPSGRAGGSYNEQFF
>once|.|TRBJ1-3|TRBV5-1|16
TGCGCCAGCAGCCGAGACGGCCCGAGCTCTGGAAACACCATATATTTT
CASSRDGPSSGNTIYF
>.|.|TRBJ2-2|TRBV9|15
TGTGCCAGCAGCGTAGTGCCTGGATGGACCGGGGAGCTGTTTTTT
CASSVVPGWTGELFF